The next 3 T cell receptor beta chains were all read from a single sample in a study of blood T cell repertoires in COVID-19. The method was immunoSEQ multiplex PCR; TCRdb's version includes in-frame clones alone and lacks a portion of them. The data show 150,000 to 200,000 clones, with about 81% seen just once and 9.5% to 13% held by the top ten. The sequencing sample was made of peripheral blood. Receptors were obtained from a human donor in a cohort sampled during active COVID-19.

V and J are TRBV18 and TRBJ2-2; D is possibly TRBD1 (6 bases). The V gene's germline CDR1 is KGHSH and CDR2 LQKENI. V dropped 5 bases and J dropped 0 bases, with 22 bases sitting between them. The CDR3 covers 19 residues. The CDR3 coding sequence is TGTGCCAGCTCAGGGGTCCAGGGGCGACCTACAACGAACACCGGGGAGCTGTTTTTT. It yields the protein CASSGVQGRPTTNTGELFF.

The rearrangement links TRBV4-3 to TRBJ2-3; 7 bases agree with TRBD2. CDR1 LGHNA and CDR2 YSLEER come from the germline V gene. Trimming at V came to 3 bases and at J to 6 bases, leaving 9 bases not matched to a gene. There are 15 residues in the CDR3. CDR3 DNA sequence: TGCGCCAGCAGCCAGACATGGGTTAGCGGGGATACGCAGTATTTT. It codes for CASSQTWVSGDTQYF.

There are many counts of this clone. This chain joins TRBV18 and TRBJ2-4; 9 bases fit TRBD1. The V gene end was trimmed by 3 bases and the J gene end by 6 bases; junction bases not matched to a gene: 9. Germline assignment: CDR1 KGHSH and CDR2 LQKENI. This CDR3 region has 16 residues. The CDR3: CASSPLSGQGGNIQYF. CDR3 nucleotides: TGTGCCAGCTCACCTTTATCGGGACAGGGTGGAAACATTCAGTACTTC.